Detailed here is one T cell receptor beta chain. Its antigen is as yet unknown. These data come from a study of response to subunit inactivated influenza vaccine. Study observations and caveats: A suggestion made by the authors is that each seasonal influenza vaccination recruits few new T cells.

Per germline, CDR1 SGHTA and CDR2 FQGTGA. The CDR3 has 18 amino acids. Germline trimming cut 0 bases from V and 4 bases from J; bases unmatched to any gene: 10. TCRdb processed the RT-PCR reads anew with MiXCR; each CDR3 protein has one entry. The table includes about 500,000 distinct CDR3 sequences, approximately 15% detected once. The sample in question was CD4+ T cells sorted from PBMCs, obtained 23 to 25 months after vaccination. The clonotype comes from a man between 50 and 75 years old who received an inactivated influenza vaccine. The rearrangement uses TRBV7-3 and TRBJ2-1, with 9 bases aligning to TRBD1. In DNA, the CDR3 is TGTGCCAGCAGCTTAACGGGGTGTGGGGACAGGGCGTACAATGAGCAGTTCTTC. Translating it yields CASSLTGCGDRAYNEQFF.